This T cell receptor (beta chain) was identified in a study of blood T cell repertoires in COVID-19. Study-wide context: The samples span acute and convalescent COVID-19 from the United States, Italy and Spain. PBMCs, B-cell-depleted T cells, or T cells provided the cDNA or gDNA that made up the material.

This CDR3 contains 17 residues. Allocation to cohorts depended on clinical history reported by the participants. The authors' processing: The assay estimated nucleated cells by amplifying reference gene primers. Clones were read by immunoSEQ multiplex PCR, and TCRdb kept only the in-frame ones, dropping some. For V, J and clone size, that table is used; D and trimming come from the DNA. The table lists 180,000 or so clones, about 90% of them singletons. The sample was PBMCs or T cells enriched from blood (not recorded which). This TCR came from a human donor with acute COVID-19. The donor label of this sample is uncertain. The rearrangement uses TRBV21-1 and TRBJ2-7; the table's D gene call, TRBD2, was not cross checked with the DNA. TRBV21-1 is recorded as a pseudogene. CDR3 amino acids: CASNKELAGGKCYEQYF. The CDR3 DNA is TGTGCCAGCAACAAAGAACTAGCGGGGGGGAAGTGCTACGAGCAGTACTTC.